These T cell receptor beta chains were read from a single sample in a study of T cell repertoires in cytomegalovirus infection. For these receptors, no antigen is known. From the reads, TCRdb called clonotypes with MiXCR, one entry per CDR3 protein. This sample has approximately 1,000,000 distinct CDR3 sequences, with approximately 32% found just once. The input for sequencing was cultured CD8+ T cells from PBMCs, taken from culture after CMV antigen stimulation. These receptors were taken from a human donor in good health (CMV status not recorded). Some clones in this sample may be carry-over from other donors' samples. The CDR3 runs from the conserved cysteine through the conserved F or W. Each record gives: V gene, D gene, clone size, J gene, CDR3 DNA, CDR3 protein. A D gene is named only where the DNA matches it firmly. Size values are once, few and many counts, or a class for expanded clones, and some rows have none.

TRBV7-2	.	many	TRBJ1-2	TGTGCCAGCAAGAAAAACTATGGCTACACCTTC	CASKKNYGYTF
TRBV10-3	.	.	TRBJ2-5	TGTGCCATCAGCCAATCCACAGGGCTCGAGGCCCAGTACTTC	CAISQSTGLEAQYF
TRBV2	TRBD1	few	TRBJ1-6	TGTGCCAGCAGTGCCCCTGGGACAGGCCGCTCCTATAATTCACCCCTCCACTTT	CASSAPGTGRSYNSPLHF
TRBV11-2	TRBD2	few	TRBJ2-3	TGTGCCAGCAGCTCCTCGGGGGGGCCAGTAGATACGCAGTATTTT	CASSSSGGPVDTQYF
TRBV7-8	.	many	TRBJ2-3	TGTGCCAGCAGCTTAGTAGGGGTCTACCGCACAGATACGCAGTATTTT	CASSLVGVYRTDTQYF
TRBV12-3/TRBV12-4	.	few	TRBJ1-2	TGTGCCAGCAGGCCTCCAGGAGACTATGGCTACACCTTC	CASRPPGDYGYTF
TRBV5-1	.	.	TRBJ1-1	TGCGCCAGCAGCTTGGAAGTTTCAGGCGGCACTGAAGCTTTCTTT	CASSLEVSGGTEAFF
TRBV19	.	few	TRBJ1-2	TGTGCCAGTAGTGTAGGGCCCGGCGGGTATGGCTACACCTTC	CASSVGPGGYGYTF
TRBV5-8	TRBD2	few	TRBJ2-3	TGTGCCAGCAGCTCTGGACTAGCTCCTTTCACAGATACGCAGTATTTT	CASSSGLAPFTDTQYF
TRBV12-3/TRBV12-4	.	.	TRBJ1-6	TGTGCCAGCAGAGAGGGTGGTCCTGCTTCACCCCTCCACTTT	CASREGGPASPLHF